A selection of T cell receptor beta chains follows, all from one sample in a study of spatial heterogeneity in lung cancer. Each CDR3 protein is one row after TCRdb ran MiXCR on the 5' RACE reads. The sample has under 2,000 distinct CDR3 sequences; roughly 8% are singletons. Source: normal lung tissue next to the tumor, taken at surgery. The source of these receptors is a male donor with early-stage non-small cell lung cancer. Each CDR3 is given with its conserved first and last residue. The D gene is left open where the match is weak. Not every row has a clone size; where given, it reads once, few, many or a size class.

>TRBJ1-5|TRBV19|.|TRBD1
CASNRGTVNQPQHF
TGTGCCAGTAATAGGGGGACAGTCAATCAGCCCCAGCATTTT
>TRBJ1-6|TRBV2|.|.
CASSDGTPNSPLHF
TGTGCCAGCAGTGACGGGACACCTAATTCACCCCTCCACTTT
>TRBJ2-2|TRBV6-2/TRBV6-3|medium-sized|.
CASSYSRGFAGELFF
TGTGCCAGCAGTTACTCAAGAGGGTTCGCCGGGGAGCTGTTTTTT
>TRBJ2-7|TRBV6-5|large|TRBD1
CASSRTGTGGEQYF
TGTGCCAGCAGCCGGACGGGGACAGGGGGCGAGCAGTACTTC
>TRBJ2-1|TRBV20-1|few|TRBD2
CSAPRLAGLPYNEQFF
TGCAGTGCCCCCCGACTAGCGGGTTTGCCCTACAATGAGCAGTTCTTC
>TRBJ1-2|TRBV6-5|medium-sized|.
CASSYDSNYGYTF
TGTGCCAGCAGTTACGACAGCAACTATGGCTACACCTTC
>TRBJ2-3|TRBV20-1|many|.
CSARDISFDTQYF
TGCAGTGCTAGAGATATAAGCTTCGATACGCAGTATTTT
>TRBJ2-5|TRBV6-6|large|TRBD2
CASSYGLAGAWETQYF
TGTGCCAGCAGTTACGGACTAGCGGGAGCCTGGGAGACCCAGTACTTC
>TRBJ1-1|TRBV7-2|few|.
CASRTTENTEAFF
TGTGCCAGCAGAACCACAGAAAACACTGAAGCTTTCTTT
>TRBJ2-7|TRBV10-3|large|TRBD1
CAAPGQGWSSAPYEQYF
TGTGCCGCCCCTGGACAGGGGTGGTCCTCAGCGCCCTACGAGCAGTACTTC
>TRBJ2-2|TRBV14|.|.
CASRGVTNTGELFF
TGTGCCAGCCGAGGAGTTACGAACACCGGGGAGCTGTTTTTT
>TRBJ1-1|TRBV6-1|medium-sized|.
CASSDSWDTEAFF
TGTGCCAGCAGTGATTCGTGGGACACTGAAGCTTTCTTT
>TRBJ2-7|TRBV7-6|medium-sized|TRBD1
CASSLAQGQAYEQYF
TGTGCCAGCAGCTTAGCGCAGGGACAGGCATACGAGCAGTACTTC
>TRBJ2-7|TRBV20-1|many|TRBD1
CSARARDRSSYEQYF
TGCAGTGCTAGAGCCCGGGACAGGAGCTCCTACGAGCAGTACTTC
>TRBJ2-7|TRBV5-1|.|TRBD2
CASSPDKGLAGNEQYF
TGCGCCAGCAGCCCTGACAAAGGACTAGCGGGGAACGAGCAGTACTTC
>TRBJ1-1|TRBV20-1|medium-sized|.
CSARWRGGGTEAFF
TGCAGTGCTAGGTGGAGGGGGGGAGGCACTGAAGCTTTCTTT
>TRBJ2-7|TRBV9|medium-sized|.
CASSVSGFYEQYF
TGTGCCAGCAGTGTCAGCGGGTTCTACGAGCAGTACTTC
>TRBJ2-7|TRBV20-1|medium-sized|.
CSARRGIYEQYF
TGCAGTGCTAGAAGGGGGATCTACGAGCAGTACTTC
>TRBJ2-3|TRBV14|many|.
CASSYSEVTQYF
TGTGCCAGCAGCTACAGTGAAGTGACGCAGTATTTT